This T cell receptor beta chain derives from a study of blood T cells in healthy people across ages. This clonotype was recorded many times. CDR3 length equals 15 residues. Deletions cut 3 bases from V and 7 bases from J, with 19 bases between. Next came a second PCR, run for about 7 to 12 cycles, which used a sample-barcoded 5' primer along with a J-beta primer mix. TCRdb analysed the 5' RACE reads with MiXCR anew, one entry per CDR3 protein. Of about 1.7 million distinct CDR3 sequences in the sample, about 28% were seen once. The sample consisted of blood. This receptor was obtained from a woman in her twenties or thirties in good health. The rearrangement links TRBV12-3 or TRBV12-4 to TRBJ2-7, with D perhaps TRBD1 (5 bases). The CDR3 spells CASSLGETALGEQYF. The CDR3 region has the DNA TGTGCCAGCAGTTTGGGCGAGACAGCCTTGGGGGAGCAGTACTTC.